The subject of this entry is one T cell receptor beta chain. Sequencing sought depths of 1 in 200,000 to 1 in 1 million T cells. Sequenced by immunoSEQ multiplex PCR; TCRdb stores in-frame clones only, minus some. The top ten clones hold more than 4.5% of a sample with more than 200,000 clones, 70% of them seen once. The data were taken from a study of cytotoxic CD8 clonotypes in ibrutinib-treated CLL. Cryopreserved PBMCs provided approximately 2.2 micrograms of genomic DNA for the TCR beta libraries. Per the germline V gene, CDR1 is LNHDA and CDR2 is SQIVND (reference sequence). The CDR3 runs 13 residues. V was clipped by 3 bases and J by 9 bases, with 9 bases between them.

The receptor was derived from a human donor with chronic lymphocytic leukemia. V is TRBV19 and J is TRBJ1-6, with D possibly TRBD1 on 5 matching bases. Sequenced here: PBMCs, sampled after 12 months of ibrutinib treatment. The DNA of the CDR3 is TGTGCCAGTAGTATCGGGGGGGGTTCACCCCTCCACTTT. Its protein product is CASSIGGGSPLHF.